This TCR beta chain is from a study of blood T cells in healthy people across ages. Notes on the study in general: Changes in expanded clonotypes were possibly confounded, as the CMV status of donors was unknown.

A second PCR of about 6 to 11 cycles used a sample-barcoded 5' primer and a J-beta primer mix. TCRdb re-analysed the 5' RACE reads in MiXCR, keeping a single row per CDR3 protein. The sample lists around 1.5 million distinct CDR3 sequences, roughly 59% occurring once. The junction had 8 bases not matched to a gene; V was cut back by 3 bases and J by 4 bases. The V gene's germline CDR1 is LGHDT and CDR2 YNNKEL (reference sequence). The CDR3 contains 17 residues. Of note for this clonotype: Its specificity is unknown.

The chain is built from TRBV3-1 and TRBJ2-3, with 12 bases fitting TRBD2. This receptor was taken from a man aged 18 to 29 in good health. Input material: blood. CDR3 loop: CASSQRTSGRWADTQYF. Here the CDR3 DNA reads TGTGCCAGCAGCCAGCGAACTAGCGGGAGGTGGGCAGATACGCAGTATTTT.